This T cell receptor beta chain was obtained from a study of untreated major depressive disorder. Study findings and constraints: TRBV05-01 (Vbeta 5.1) usage was higher in CD4+ T cells of depressed patients than controls.

Germline values: CDR1 MRHNA, CDR2 SNTAGT. V was pared by 7 bases and J by 5 bases, with 7 bases of the junction left unmatched. The CDR3 is made up of 14 amino acids. A word on this clone: Its antigen is not identified.

Some clones are missing from TCRdb's copy, which holds only in-frame ones; the method was immunoSEQ multiplex PCR. The table includes roughly 25,000 clones, approximately 90% detected once. Every depressed patient was matched in pairs with a non-depressed control on sex, age, current smoking status and body mass index. Every participant had European ancestry. Patients scored at least 18 on the Hamilton Depression Scale with DSM-IV major depression. The origin of this receptor is a woman aged 25 to 39 with major depressive disorder. Sequencing was performed on CD4+ T cells from PBMCs. The chain recombines TRBV6-4 with TRBJ2-2; 7 bases are shared with TRBD2. The CDR3 reads CASKAGEHTGELFF. CDR3 in DNA: TGTGCCAGCAAGGCGGGAGAGCATACCGGGGAGCTGTTTTTT.